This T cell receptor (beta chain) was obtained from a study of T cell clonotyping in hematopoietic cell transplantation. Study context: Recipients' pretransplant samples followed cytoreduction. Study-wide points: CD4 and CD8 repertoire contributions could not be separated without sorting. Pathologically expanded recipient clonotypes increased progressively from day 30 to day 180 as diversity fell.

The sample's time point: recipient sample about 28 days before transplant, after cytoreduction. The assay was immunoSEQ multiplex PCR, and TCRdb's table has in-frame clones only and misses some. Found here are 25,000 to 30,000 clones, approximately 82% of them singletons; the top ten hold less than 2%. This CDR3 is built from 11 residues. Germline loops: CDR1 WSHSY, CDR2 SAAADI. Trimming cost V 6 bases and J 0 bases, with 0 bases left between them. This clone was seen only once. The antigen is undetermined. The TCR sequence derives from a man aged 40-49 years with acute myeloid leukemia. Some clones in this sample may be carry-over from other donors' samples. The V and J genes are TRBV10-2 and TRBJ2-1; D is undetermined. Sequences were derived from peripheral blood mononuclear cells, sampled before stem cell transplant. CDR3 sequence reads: CASSSYNEQFF. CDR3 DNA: TGCGCCAGCAGCTCCTACAATGAGCAGTTCTTC.